The source of this TCR beta chain is a study of regulatory T cells in long-lasting Graves disease (dated by TCRdb to the early 2020s). In the study overall: To count as having persistent Graves' disease, a patient had to have received antithyroid drug treatment for over 5 years with TSH receptor autoantibodies remaining persistently positive. This study used TCR sequencing and RNA sequencing of peripheral blood to compare persistent Graves' disease patients against newly diagnosed Graves' disease patients. The study was registered as a clinical trial and conducted in China. A total of 33 samples were covered by TCR sequencing, comprising approximately 13 persistent and about 20 newly diagnosed Graves' disease patients. On average, persistent Graves' disease patients in the clinical cohort had been on antithyroid drugs for approximately ten years.

The sample's time point label is to be understood as: persistent/refractory GD, antithyroid drugs over 5 years with positive TRAb. RNA was extracted from PBMCs in TRIzol for both TCR sequencing and RNA sequencing. The diagnosis of Graves' disease followed American Thyroid Association guidelines. Patients for the study were recruited at an endocrinology department in Xi'an, China. From each patient, about 9 milliliters of peripheral blood was collected into an EDTA anticoagulant tube. PBMCs were isolated by Ficoll Paque Plus density gradient separation without further T cell sorting. An Agilent 2100 Bioanalyzer and agarose gel were used to check RNA quality, and a NanoDrop 2000 was used to measure RNA concentration. The germline V gene (reference sequence) provides CDR1 MNHEY and CDR2 SMNVEV. The CDR3, cysteine through phenylalanine, is 14 amino acids long. Only CDR3 DNA is held: 42 bases, read in frame from base 1. V is shortened by 3 bases, J by 6 bases, and the region joining them spans 15 bases.

Broader findings and caveats from the paper: Only peripheral blood was studied, because thyroid tissue, the primary lesion, was inaccessible. Preferential use of TRBV28, TRBJ1-2 and TRBJ2-5 was observed in persistent disease, whereas TRBV20-1 and TRBJ2-1 were favored in newly diagnosed disease. Sequencing and analysis were restricted to the TCR beta chain. Lower TCR Shannon entropy and fewer highly expanded clones were observed in persistent Graves' disease patients than in newly diagnosed patients, which suggested clonal expansion. More public clonotypes were shared among persistent patients (fewer than 3,000) than among newly diagnosed patients (966). The small sample size was acknowledged by the authors as a limitation that may reduce accuracy.

The protocol used for the library was multiplex PCR. Sequencing instrument: Illumina HiSeq 4000. iRepertoire HTBI primers and Arm-PCR amplification of CDR3 regions were used to construct TCR beta libraries. Before sequencing, the PCR products underwent gel purification. From the authors' description of their analysis: Gene usage analysis of CDR3 amino acid clonotypes used the 60 to 80 TRBV and more than 13 TRBJ segments found across samples. COPE and FqMerger were used to merge the filtered high-quality paired reads into contigs. BLAST was used to align contigs to IMGT TRBV, TRBD and TRBJ reference genes, with CDR3 defined following IMGT. Highly expanded clones were defined as clonotypes with a frequency above 0.1%. Repertoire diversity was measured by Shannon entropy, and V-J evenness by the Gini coefficient. Clonotypes shared by more than one individual were considered public. TCRdb redid the processing of the public reads, applying fastp at Q25 and MiXCR, and retained in-frame beta chains. CDR3 protein duplicates are merged, each entry listing the most common genes and DNA. For this entry, the V and J calls and clone size follow TCRdb and not the study's own pipeline. Here the sample has about 290,000 distinct CDR3 sequences; more than 20% occur a single time. Roughly 50% of the sample is taken by the ten largest.

Note on this clonotype: Its antigen is not yet known. The record has no base qualities; no much larger clone is one base away.

The receptor was isolated from a female donor with Graves disease. The V and J genes are TRBV27 and TRBJ2-7; TRBD1 could be the D gene, as 5 bases match. Sequences were derived from peripheral blood mononuclear cells (PBMCs), sampled when the disease was refractory, from a patient treated with antithyroid drugs. The CDR3 loop reads CASSFRLGRGEQYF. The base sequence is TGTGCCAGCAGTTTTCGGCTGGGAAGGGGCGAGCAGTACTTC.